Listed below are T cell receptor beta chains from one sample, sequenced in a study of identical twins. TCRdb re-called the 5' RACE reads through MiXCR, storing one row per CDR3 protein. Here the sample spans 1.5 million or so distinct CDR3 sequences, about 32% being singletons. The sample comprised cord blood. Source of these receptors: a newborn girl in good health. Each CDR3 is given with its conserved first and last residue. D genes are given only for firm matches. The size of a clone is reported for some rows only, either as once, few or many, or as a class for expanded clones.

d_call j_call v_call clone_size cdr3_nt cdr3_aa
. TRBJ2-5 TRBV10-3 . TGTGCCATCAGGGTGAAGCTCCGAGAGACCCAGTACTTC CAIRVKLRETQYF
TRBD2 TRBJ2-7 TRBV5-1 few TGCGCCAGCAGCTTCGCTAGCGGGGACGAGCAGTACTTC CASSFASGDEQYF
. TRBJ2-5 TRBV7-9 many TGTGCCAGCAGCTCAACGAAGCTCAGCGTAGAGACCCAGTACTTC CASSSTKLSVETQYF
. TRBJ2-7 TRBV20-1 few TGCAGTGCTTGGGTGGGAGAGCAGTACTTC CSAWVGEQYF
. TRBJ2-7 TRBV2 few TGTGCCAGCAGTGATCCCGGGACATCCTACTACGAGCAGTACTTC CASSDPGTSYYEQYF
TRBD2 TRBJ2-1 TRBV18 . TGTGCCAGCTCACCACTTCCAGCGGGAGGGCCGTCGGGCAATGAGCAGTTCTTC CASSPLPAGGPSGNEQFF
TRBD1 TRBJ2-4 TRBV6-1 once TGTGCCAGCAGGGACAGGGATGTAAACATTCGGTACTTC CASRDRDVNIRYF
. TRBJ1-5 TRBV7-2 . TGTGCCAGCAGCTTACAGACAGCGCCTAATCAGCCCCAGCATTTT CASSLQTAPNQPQHF
. TRBJ2-3 TRBV27 many TGTGCCAGACGGACTAGCACAGATACGCAGTATTTT CARRTSTDTQYF
. TRBJ1-2 TRBV4-1 . TGCGCCAGCAGCCAAGATCAGCAGGCCTATGGCTACACCTTC CASSQDQQAYGYTF
. TRBJ1-6 TRBV20-1 . TGCAGTGCTAGGGCGGGGCCAGGGAATTCACCCCTCCACTTT CSARAGPGNSPLHF
. TRBJ1-5 TRBV28 . TGTGCTAGCAGTTTATCCCCCACTTTTTCCGGGACAAGGTATCAGCCCCAGCATTTT CASSLSPTFSGTRYQPQHF
. TRBJ2-4 TRBV7-8 few TGTGCCAGCAGCGAAACTTCAGGGACACTAGCCAAAAACATTCAGTACTTC CASSETSGTLAKNIQYF
TRBD1 TRBJ2-7 TRBV27 . TGTGCCAGCAGTTTTAGGGGGGACAGGGGATACGAGCAGTACTTC CASSFRGDRGYEQYF
. TRBJ1-1 TRBV20-1 once TGCAGTGCTAGAGATCGCTTGGCGAACACTGAAGCTTTCTTT CSARDRLANTEAFF
. TRBJ2-3 TRBV27 once TGTGCCAGCAGTTTAGAGCAGGGGAGGCTGCGCACAGATACGCCGTATTTT CASSLEQGRLRTDTPYF
. TRBJ2-7 TRBV10-3 . TGTGCCATCAATCCTTCAGCATACGAGCAGTACTTC CAINPSAYEQYF
TRBD1 TRBJ2-7 TRBV10-3 few TGTGCCATCGGACAGGGGAGTTCCTACGAGCAGTACTTC CAIGQGSSYEQYF
. TRBJ2-1 TRBV6-2/TRBV6-3 many TGTGCCAGCAGTCAAGGGGGGAGCGAGCAGTTCTTC CASSQGGSEQFF
. TRBJ1-2 TRBV6-5 few TGTGCCAGCAGTTACACGGAGGAGGCTTATGGCTACACCTTC CASSYTEEAYGYTF
TRBD2 TRBJ2-7 TRBV6-1 . TGTGCCAGCAGTGCGGGACTAGCAAGCGAGCAGTACTTC CASSAGLASEQYF
. TRBJ2-1 TRBV18 . TGTGCCAGCTCCAGACTAGAGTCCTACAATGAGCAGTTCTTC CASSRLESYNEQFF
TRBD2 TRBJ2-6 TRBV28 . TGTGCCAGCAGTCCCTCAGGGCGGGAGGGTGGCTCTGGGGCCAACGTCCTGACTTTC CASSPSGREGGSGANVLTF
TRBD1 TRBJ1-1 TRBV4-2 few TGTGCCAGCAGCCAAGGACGACAGGGCCCTCCGAACACTGAAGCTTTCTTT CASSQGRQGPPNTEAFF
. TRBJ1-1 TRBV5-1 . TGCGCCAGCAGGGGCAGGTTTGAAGCTTTCTTT CASRGRFEAFF